These 16 T cell receptor beta chains were sequenced from one sample in a study of blood T cells in healthy people across ages. PCR was performed a second time for about 7 to 12 cycles using a sample-barcoded 5' primer and a J-beta primer mix. TCRdb processed the 5' RACE reads anew with MiXCR; each CDR3 protein has one entry. The data show 800,000 to 950,000 distinct CDR3 sequences, just under 30% seen once. This sample was also put to use in a study of T cells of mothers and their children.

Sequenced input: blood. The receptors originated from a woman aged 40 to 50 in good health.

V usage is TRBV5-1 and J usage is TRBJ2-5, with D possibly being TRBD2 (6 bases). V was shortened by 3 bases and J by 1 base, with 10 bases between the two germline ends. Germline values: CDR1 SGHRS, CDR2 YFSETQ. CDR3 size: 14 residues. CDR3 in amino acids: CASSWEAAQETQYF. The CDR3 DNA reads as TGCGCCAGCAGCTGGGAGGCAGCCCAAGAGACCCAGTACTTC.

The J gene is TRBJ2-5, the V gene TRBV5-1, with a weak D call TRBD1 (5 bases). Germline V gives CDR1 SGHRS, CDR2 YFSETQ. V lost 0 bases to trimming and J lost 1 base, with 10 bases between them. This CDR3 contains 15 residues. CDR3 amino acids: CASSLGYRSQETQYF. In nucleotides, the CDR3 is TGCGCCAGCAGCTTGGGGTACAGGTCCCAAGAGACCCAGTACTTC.

In DNA, the CDR3 is TGTGCCAGCAGCCCCCTTTCGGGGTCGGATGAAAAACTGTTTTTT. It is translated as CASSPLSGSDEKLFF. The V call is TRBV3-1, the J call TRBJ1-4, with no clear D. Germline V CDR1 and CDR2: LGHDT, YNNKEL (reference sequence). The CDR3 runs to 15 residues. V was cut by 4 bases and J by 6 bases, with 15 bases left in between.

This clonotype was seen at least ten times. The chain carries TRBV5-1 and TRBJ2-7, with D perhaps matching TRBD1 (5 bases). The CDR3 runs 14 residues. The germline V gene encodes CDR1 SGHRS and CDR2 YFSETQ. The V gene lost 2 bases and the J gene lost 2 bases, with 11 bases spanning the gap. CDR3 nucleotides: TGCGCCAGCAGCTTTGACAGCAAACCCTACGAGCAGTACTTC. Translation: CASSFDSKPYEQYF.

This clonotype came up many times. For the CDR3, the DNA is TGTGCCATCAGTGAAGGACTAGCGGGGGAGAATGAGCAGTTCTTC. Translating gives CAISEGLAGENEQFF. The chain uses TRBV10-3 and TRBJ2-1, with 13 bases identical to TRBD2. This CDR3 is built from 15 residues. The ends lost 3 bases at V and 7 bases at J; junction bases unmatched: 3. The germline V gene encodes CDR1 ENHRY and CDR2 SYGVKD.

The J gene is TRBJ1-2, the V gene TRBV7-9; TRBD1 agrees at 10 bases. The J segment lost 5 bases and the V segment lost 7 bases, leaving 13 bases of the junction unmatched. The CDR3 spans 16 residues. Germline CDR1 and CDR2: SEHNR and FQNEAQ (reference sequence). The CDR3 sequence: CASTSLRQGARYGYTF. The DNA of the CDR3 is TGTGCCAGCACCAGTCTCCGACAGGGGGCTAGGTATGGCTACACCTTC. Variable domain in full (rest from reference TRBV7-9 and TRBJ1-2): DTGVSQNPRHKITKRGQNVTFRCDPISEHNRLYWYRQTLGQGPEFLTYFQNEAQLEKSRLLSDRFSAERPKGSFSTLEIQRTEQGDSAMYLCASTSLRQGARYGYTFGSGTRLTVV.

Note on this clonotype: A much bigger clone sits one base away, suggesting this may be a read error. This chain's CDR3 is CVSSSRRADTQYF. CDR3 DNA sequence: TGTGTCAGCAGCTCCCGACGTGCGGATACGCAGTATTTT. V is TRBV7-2 and J is TRBJ2-3; unclear D gene. The germline V gene has CDR1 SGHTA and CDR2 FQGNSA. The CDR3 runs to 13 residues.

This clonotype has just a few counts. A single base separates this from a much larger clone, so it may be a read error. The chain employs TRBV10-3 and TRBJ2-1, with D uncertain. There are 14 residues in the CDR3. Germline values: CDR1 ENHRY, CDR2 SYGVKD. The CDR3 spells CAIRESIGDNEQFF. The DNA for the CDR3 is TGTGCCATCAGGGAGTCGATTGGGGACAATGAGCAGTTCTTC.

V gene TRBV7-2 combines with J gene TRBJ2-1; a weak D match, TRBD1 (5 bases). Trimming shortened V by 8 bases and J by 6 bases, and 14 bases separated the two germline ends. The germline gives CDR1 SGHTA, CDR2 FQGNSA. The CDR3 length is 13 residues. This CDR3 reads CASRQQVGNEQFF. The CDR3 coding sequence is TGTGCCAGCCGACAACAGGTTGGCAATGAGCAGTTCTTC.

This clonotype showed up just a few times. V usage is TRBV4-1 and J usage is TRBJ2-3, with D hard to call. Germline V gives CDR1 MGHRA, CDR2 YSYEKL. The CDR3 is 14 residues long. V was cut by 1 base and J by 4 bases, with 9 bases left in between. The CDR3 bases are TGCGCCAGCAGCCAAGTGATTTGGGCAGATACGCAGTATTTT. This codes for CASSQVIWADTQYF.

This clonotype has more than one count but fewer than ten. The chain combines TRBV5-4 with TRBJ2-1; no reliable D call. Trimming cost V 0 bases and J 0 bases, with 7 bases left between them. The CDR3 is made up of 15 amino acids. Per the germline V gene, CDR1 is SGHNT and CDR2 is YYREEE (reference sequence). The CDR3 is CASSLEDSSYNEQFF. In DNA, the CDR3 is TGTGCCAGCAGCTTGGAAGATAGCTCCTACAATGAGCAGTTCTTC.

The rearrangement uses TRBV12-3 or TRBV12-4 and TRBJ2-7, with D maybe TRBD1 (7 bases). The V gene lost 6 bases and the J gene lost 0 bases, with 18 bases spanning the gap. The CDR3 is 16 residues long. Written as DNA, the CDR3 is TGTGCCAGCAGCCCGAGGGGGGACAGAAGCTCCTACGAGCAGTACTTC. It specifies CASSPRGDRSSYEQYF.

Remarks on this clonotype: An end of the junction differs from the germline gene, which may be a read error. This chain joins TRBV11-2 and TRBJ2-3; 13 bases map to TRBD2. Per germline, CDR1 SGHAT and CDR2 FQNNGV. The CDR3 is 16 amino acids. This CDR3 reads CASSSTSGGALYTRYF. The CDR3 region has the DNA TGTGCCAGCAGCTCAACTAGCGGGGGGGCTTTATATACGCGGTATTTT.

This clonotype is a singleton in its sample. This chain connects TRBV5-1 to TRBJ2-3; 12 bases match TRBD2. This CDR3 has 17 residues. V was clipped by 4 bases and J by 0 bases; unmatched bases: 6. Germline CDR1 SGHRS, CDR2 YFSETQ. CDR3 sequence (DNA): TGCGCCAGCAGCACCCGACTAGCGGGGGAAAGCACAGATACGCAGTATTTT. Its protein is CASSTRLAGESTDTQYF.

This clonotype was seen repeatedly, ten times or more. Mismatch with germline at one junction end may stem from a read error. This rearrangement joins TRBV7-3 to TRBJ2-3, with TRBD1 matching over 10 bases. CDR1 is SGHTA, CDR2 FQGTGA, per germline. This CDR3 region has 15 residues. In DNA form, the CDR3 reads TGCGCCAGCAGCCTGACAGGGGGCTACACAGATACGCAGTATTTT. It encodes CASSLTGGYTDTQYF.

The chain recombines TRBV20-1 with TRBJ2-1; 7 nucleotides align to TRBD2. Germline V CDR1 and CDR2: DFQATT, SNEGSKA (reference sequence). With V trimmed by 5 bases and J by 3 bases, 13 bases remained unmatched. The CDR3 covers 16 residues. The CDR3 DNA reads as TGCAGTGCTCCCTTGACGACTAGCACACTCTACAATGAGCAGTTCTTC. Amino acids: CSAPLTTSTLYNEQFF.